Here is one T cell receptor (beta chain) with its context. No antigen is known for it. cDNA libraries for TCR beta contained unique molecular identifiers. TCRdb reanalysed the PCR reads using MiXCR and keeps one entry per CDR3 protein. The sample contains hundreds of thousands of distinct CDR3 sequences, roughly 29% of which appear only once. This CDR3 comprises 13 residues. Trimming cost V 5 bases and J 2 bases, with 9 bases left between them. Germline CDR1 reads SEHNR; CDR2 reads FQNEAQ (reference sequence). This entry belongs to a study of post-analysis software for immune sequencing data. Findings and caveats of the study: Several TRBV segments (TRBV5-6, TRBV5-1 and TRBV20-1 among them) occurred more frequently in patients than in controls. Patients with multiple sclerosis recorded significantly lower normalized Chao1 diversity than controls, the study found.

This rearrangement joins TRBV7-9 to TRBJ1-2, with a weak D call TRBD1 (6 bases). Material for sequencing was blood. This TCR was recovered from a girl aged 10 to 17 with multiple sclerosis. CDR3 in DNA: TGTGCCAGCAGCACGACAGGAAACTATGGCTACACCTTC. Encoded protein: CASSTTGNYGYTF. The entire variable domain, with the rest obtained from reference TRBV7-9 and TRBJ1-2, is as follows: DTGVSQNPRHKITKRGQNVTFRCDPISEHNRLYWYRQTLGQGPEFLTYFQNEAQLEKSRLLSDRFSAERPKGSFSTLEIQRTEQGDSAMYLCASSTTGNYGYTFGSGTRLTVV.